What follows are 10 T cell receptor beta chains derived from one specimen sequenced in a study of regulatory T cells in long-lasting Graves disease. This sample's time point: persistent/refractory GD, antithyroid drugs over 5 years with positive TRAb. RNA extracted from PBMCs served as the sequencing template. For TCR beta, libraries came from iRepertoire HTBI primers and Arm-PCR of CDR3 regions. TCRdb re-called the multiplex PCR reads through MiXCR, storing one row per CDR3 protein. The sample carries fewer than 600,000 distinct CDR3 sequences, 22% recorded once. The sample was peripheral blood mononuclear cells (PBMCs), taken when the disease was refractory, from a patient treated with antithyroid drugs. These receptors were taken from a female donor with Graves disease.

This clonotype was seen repeatedly, ten times or more. The chain uses TRBV19 and TRBJ1-2; 10 nucleotides agree with TRBD1. Per germline, CDR1 LNHDA and CDR2 SQIVND (reference sequence). The V gene end was trimmed by 6 bases and the J gene end by 3 bases; junction bases not matched to a gene: 4. The CDR3 has 14 residues. As DNA, the CDR3 is TGTGCCAGTAGGGCCGGGACAGGGGACTATGGCTACACCTTC. Residues: CASRAGTGDYGYTF.

On this clonotype itself: A read error is the likely source, as a far larger clone sits one nucleotide away. V usage is TRBV6-1 and J usage is TRBJ1-1; D is undetermined. Per germline, CDR1 MNHNS and CDR2 SASEGT. The CDR3 spans 11 residues. V gave up 7 bases and J gave up 1 base, with 4 bases separating them. The CDR3: CASNSNTEAFF. DNA for the CDR3: TGTGCCAGCAACTCGAACACTGAAGCTTTCTTT.

This clonotype was observed many times. The CDR3, as DNA: TGTGCCAGCAGCTCCCGCAGGGGAACTGAAGCTTTCTTT. The encoded protein is CASSSRRGTEAFF. V usage is TRBV7-2 and J usage is TRBJ1-1; a possible D gene is TRBD1 (6 bases). Germline V CDR1 and CDR2: SGHTA, FQGNSA. This CDR3 has 13 amino acids. V shed 4 bases and J shed 5 bases, with 11 bases lying between them.

In its sample, this clonotype was seen a few times. The rearrangement uses TRBV7-2 and TRBJ2-1; D is unclear. Trimming stripped 5 bases from V and 4 bases from J, with 6 bases between. Germline CDR1 and CDR2: SGHTA and FQGNSA. This CDR3 is built from 12 residues. This CDR3 reads CASSTLYNEQFF. The DNA for the CDR3 is TGTGCCAGCAGCACCCTTTACAATGAGCAGTTCTTC. Combining the CDR3 with reference TRBV7-2 and TRBJ2-1 gives the whole variable domain GAGVSQSPSNKVTEKGKDVELRCDPISGHTALYWYRQSLGQGLEFLIYFQGNSAPDKSGLPSDRFSAERTGGSVSTLTIQRTQQEDSAVYLCASSTLYNEQFFGPGTRLTVL.

This clonotype was counted many times. This chain uses TRBV28 with TRBJ2-4; D gene uncertain. The V end lost 6 bases, the J end lost 15 bases, and 21 bases lay between the germline ends. Per the germline V gene, CDR1 is MDHEN and CDR2 is SYDVKM. This CDR3 has 13 residues. CDR3 sequence reads: CASSRPTGVGWYF. The CDR3 DNA sequence: TGTGCCAGCAGCCGCCCCACTGGGGTAGGTTGGTACTTC.

This clonotype has just a few counts. This clone may be a read error of a much larger clone one base away. This chain uses TRBV28 with TRBJ2-2; possible D gene TRBD1, 6 bases. Per germline, CDR1 MDHEN and CDR2 SYDVKM. The CDR3 length is 15 residues. In DNA, the CDR3 is TGTGCCAGCAGTTTCGACAGGCCAAACACCGAGGAGCTGTTTTTT. Translated, it gives CASSFDRPNTEELFF.

The rearrangement joins TRBV12-3 or TRBV12-4 to TRBJ1-2; D is ambiguous. Trimming pared 7 bases from V and 3 bases from J, leaving 15 bases between. CDR3 length equals 14 residues. CDR3 residues: CASKRSGPHYGYTF. The CDR3 DNA is TGTGCCAGCAAGAGATCCGGGCCCCACTATGGCTACACCTTC.

The table lists this clonotype with many counts. The rearrangement uses TRBV6-1 and TRBJ1-2; D is uncertain. The V end lost 4 bases, the J end lost 8 bases, and 14 bases lay between the germline ends. Per the germline V gene, CDR1 is MNHNS and CDR2 is SASEGT. The CDR3 loop spans 13 amino acids. The CDR3 region has the DNA TGTGCCAGCAGTGCGCGGGAAGGCCGGGGCTACACCTTC. It encodes CASSAREGRGYTF.

This clonotype came up many times. This chain connects TRBV20-1 to TRBJ2-7, with D possibly TRBD1 on 5 matching bases. The V gene lost 7 bases and the J gene lost 7 bases, with 14 bases spanning the gap. The V gene's germline CDR1 is DFQATT and CDR2 SNEGSKA (reference sequence). The CDR3 consists of 11 residues. The CDR3 DNA reads as TGCAGTGTGAGTCCCCAGGGTGAGCAGTACTTC. Translating it yields CSVSPQGEQYF.

This clonotype came up many times. This chain links TRBV6-1 with TRBJ2-7, with 9 bases lining up with TRBD2. This CDR3 contains 15 residues. CDR1 is MNHNS, CDR2 SASEGT, per germline. The V segment lost 3 bases and the J segment 7 bases; nucleotides outside the gene matches: 10. The chain's CDR3 is CASSDSGRDSTEQYF. CDR3 in DNA: TGTGCCAGCAGTGATAGCGGGAGAGATTCTACGGAGCAGTACTTC.